This T cell receptor (beta chain) originates from a study of T cell responses to AZD1222 COVID-19 vaccine. Method: immunoSEQ multiplex PCR; TCRdb's copy keeps in-frame clones and lacks some. The table lists 95,000 to 110,000 clones, under 95% of them singletons. The V gene's germline CDR1 is KGHSH and CDR2 LQKENI. Trimming left V 3 bases short and J 3 bases short, with 5 bases between. This CDR3 spans 12 amino acids. The material sequenced was peripheral blood, taken 28 days after the second AZD1222 dose. This clonotype was obtained from an adult who received the AZD1222 COVID-19 vaccine. This rearrangement joins TRBV18 to TRBJ1-1; D ambiguous. This CDR3 reads CASSPRDTEAFF. CDR3 bases: TGTGCCAGCTCACCGAGGGACACTGAAGCTTTCTTT.